The entry below gives a single T cell receptor (beta chain) sequence along with its context. Antigen specificity is unknown. This sample was taken from a study of cytomegalovirus exposure and HLA in healthy donors. PCR was performed using 60 Vbeta and 13 Jbeta primers. The assay was immunoSEQ multiplex PCR, and TCRdb's table has in-frame clones only and misses some. The sample includes more than 85,000 clones, roughly three quarters of them seen just once. This CDR3 region has 15 residues. Germline loops: CDR1 SGHNT, CDR2 YYREEE (reference sequence). Trimming removed 0 bases at V and 0 bases at J, with 8 bases between. Study-wide results and limits: Presence/absence analyses supposed approximately even sequencing depth among donors.

The specimen sequenced was PBMCs. The chain joins TRBV5-4 to TRBJ2-3, with D uncertain. The source is a man aged 30 to 45 in good health and CMV-seronegative. CDR3 DNA: TGTGCCAGCAGCTTGGTAGGAGCTAGCACAGATACGCAGTATTTT. Amino acid sequence: CASSLVGASTDTQYF.